This TCR beta chain was captured by sequencing in a study of shared clonotypes between healthy human individuals (dated by TCRdb to 2018 to 2021). As for the study more broadly: Two women and a few men aged 18 to 49 years were included in the cohort. To increase sequencing depth and limit assay-specific biases, different laboratories used diverse techniques to prepare libraries and sequence TCR repertoires. Blood TCR repertoires of 5 or 6 healthy adults were deeply sequenced to estimate repertoire size and the extent of clonotype sharing between individuals. Each donor's leukapheresis produced roughly between about 0.9 and 9.5 billion PBMCs. Per donor, three plates each were used for CD4 naive and CD4 memory, two for CD8 naive, and one for CD8 memory.

CD8 naive samples were obtained by positive selection for CCR7 among CD45RO-negative cells, yielding a CD45RA+CCR7+ population from which TemRA cells were excluded. The donors were healthy, HIV-negative adults who had no recently reported acute infections or vaccinations. Only Caucasian adults living in Nashville, Tennessee, USA were represented among the donors. After blood collection by leukapheresis, PBMCs were isolated using Ficoll-Histopaque density gradient centrifugation and then cryopreserved in the vapor phase of liquid nitrogen. Analytical flow cytometry was used to check the purity and quantity of every magnetically sorted T cell population. Genomic DNA was isolated from each sorted fraction and quantified by UV absorbance on a Nanodrop 2000c. The full study reports these points: Based on pairwise subsampling, the degree of clonotype sharing among donors was expected to be affected by sequencing depth. Rarefaction of sorted-subset datasets indicated incomplete sequencing despite the large sequencing depth. Higher generation probabilities were observed for clonotypes shared by all four sorted-subset donors than for non-shared clonotypes. Naive subsets generally had larger estimated clonotype richness than memory subsets. About 5% of naive CD4, 3.5% of naive CD8, around 2.3% of memory CD4, and approximately 0.39% of memory CD8 clonotypes were shared across several donors. Sampling was restricted to blood, and TCR repertoires in tissues likely differ from the TCR repertoires found in blood. Because the study included a small number of donors, the genetic and exposure-history diversity represented was limited.

Using the deep immunoSEQ assay, TCR CDR3 regions were amplified from genomic DNA by multiplex PCR. For each cell subset, the extracted genomic DNA was distributed evenly across all wells of several immunoSEQ 96-well plates, and each plate served as one replicate. Each replicate PCR for sorted subsets received 200 ng genomic DNA, equal to about 29,000 T cell genomes. Purified libraries were quantified with a Qubit 3.0 fluorometer, sized on a Bioanalyzer 2100, and re-quantified with the KAPA Library Quantification kit. Every immunoSEQ 96-well plate was sequenced on a separate single-read 150-cycle Illumina NextSeq 550 flow cell. The authors' analysis ran thus. Because the immunoSEQ output held only junctional sequences and lacked quality scores, the filtering could not match the filtering applied to full-length reads. To assign V/J genes and CDR3, sequences were annotated against IMGT germline references using PyIR, a Python wrapper for IgBLAST v1.9. Reads were filtered out if the reads had weak V/J assignments (E-value above 1e-6), no CDR3, stop codons, out-of-frame junctions, or ambiguous translated residues. V3J clonotypes were defined by identical inferred V gene, J gene, and CDR3 amino acid sequence. Percentage overlap between repertoires was calculated by dividing the number of shared unique clonotypes by the size of the smaller repertoire. Three approaches were used to assess repertoire richness: RTK rarefaction, the Chao1 estimator, and Recon v2.1 estimates of unobserved clonotypes. OLGA was used to compute generation probabilities for all TCRbeta clonotypes that the gDNA method yielded from a few donors. Here the immuneACCESS table is served through TCRdb, limited to in-frame sequences with V and J called. Missing clones are a known gap in these copies; in checked studies unresolved V genes cover under half, and the rest lacks a known reason. That table is the source of V, J and clone size, and D and trimming were worked out from the DNA. For this sample the table gives under 600,000 clones, of which 98% were detected only once. Approximately 0.3% of the sample lies in the top ten.

Comments on this clone: The antigen it recognizes is unknown. Base quality data are lacking; no much larger clone is found one base away.

Sequenced material: naive CD8+ T cells sorted from blood. The intended sense of this specimen's cell subset or site label: CD45RA+CCR7+. This clonotype originated in a man aged 25 to 40 in good health.

The DNA reads TGTGCCAGCAGCAAAGGACTAGCGGGATTGGGCTCCTACGAGCAGTACTTC. It specifies CASSKGLAGLGSYEQYF. The receptor chain draws on TRBV2 and TRBJ2-7; 12 middle bases align to TRBD2. The germline V and J ends show losses of 6 bases and 0 bases respectively, and no gene match explains 9 bases of the junction. Taken from cysteine to phenylalanine, the CDR3 has 17 residues. Solely the CDR3 DNA is kept, with 51 bases framed from the first base. Via the germline V gene, CDR1 is SNHLY and CDR2 FYNNEI.